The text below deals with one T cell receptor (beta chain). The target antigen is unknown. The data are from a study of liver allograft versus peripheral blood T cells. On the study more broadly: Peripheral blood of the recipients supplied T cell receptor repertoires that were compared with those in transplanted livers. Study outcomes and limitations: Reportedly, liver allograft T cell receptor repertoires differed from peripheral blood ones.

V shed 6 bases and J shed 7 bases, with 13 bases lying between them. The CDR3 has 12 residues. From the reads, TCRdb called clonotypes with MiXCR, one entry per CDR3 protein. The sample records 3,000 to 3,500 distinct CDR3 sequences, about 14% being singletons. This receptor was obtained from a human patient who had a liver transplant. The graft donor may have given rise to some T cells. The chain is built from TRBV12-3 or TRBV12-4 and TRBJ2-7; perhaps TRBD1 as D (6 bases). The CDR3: CASSPGQREQYF. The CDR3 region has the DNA TGTGCCAGCAGCCCGGGACAACGGGAGCAGTACTTC.